The rows below give T cell receptor beta chains drawn from one sample of a study of blood T cell repertoires in COVID-19. Measured with immunoSEQ multiplex PCR; TCRdb has only the in-frame clones, and not every one. Found here are roughly 76,000 clones, approximately 90% of them singletons; the top ten hold around 5%. The sequenced sample consisted of peripheral blood. These receptors came from an older woman with active COVID-19. Each CDR3 is given with its conserved first and last residue. The D gene is left open where the match is weak. Part of the rows lack a size; the others show once, few, many or a class for expanded clones.

TRBJ2-7	-	TRBD1	TRBV6-5	TGTGCCACAGAAAACAGGGGTTTCTACGAGCAGTACTTC	CATENRGFYEQYF
TRBJ2-1	-	-	TRBV6-5	TGTGCCAGCCTCCACGGGGGAAGTCAGGATGAGCAGTTCTTC	CASLHGGSQDEQFF
TRBJ1-2	-	-	TRBV5-4	TGTGCCAGCAGCCGCCCCGGGGGGCTATATGGCTACACCTTC	CASSRPGGLYGYTF
TRBJ1-2	-	TRBD1	TRBV28	TGTGCCAGCAGGGATTACAGGGGGCGCGGCTATGGCTACACCTTC	CASRDYRGRGYGYTF
TRBJ2-1	-	-	TRBV11-2	TGTGCCAGCAGCTCCGGGGTAGACAATGAGCAGTTCTTC	CASSSGVDNEQFF
TRBJ2-7	-	TRBD1	TRBV19	TGTGCCAGTGCGGACAGGACCCTAGGCGAGCAGTACTTC	CASADRTLGEQYF
TRBJ2-1	-	TRBD2	TRBV11-2	TGTGCCAGCAGCCTAAGACTAGCGGGAGGGGGCCACTCCTACAATGAGCAGTTCTTC	CASSLRLAGGGHSYNEQFF
TRBJ2-7	-	-	TRBV11-2	TGTGCCAGCAGCATAGCCCCGGACTTCTACGAGCAGTACTTC	CASSIAPDFYEQYF
TRBJ2-2	-	-	TRBV7-2	TGTGCCAGCAGCTTAGACTCGCGAACGACCGGGGAGCTGTTTTTT	CASSLDSRTTGELFF
TRBJ2-7	-	-	TRBV30	TGTGCCTGGAGCTCCGGGATTGTTATATACGAGCAGTACTTC	CAWSSGIVIYEQYF
TRBJ2-7	-	TRBD1	TRBV27	TGTGCCAGCAGTTTAACTGGACAGGGCCTCTACGAGCAGTACTTC	CASSLTGQGLYEQYF
TRBJ2-1	once	-	TRBV5-1	TGCGCCAGCAGCTTGGCCGAGACTACCGGCAATGAGCAGTTCTTC	CASSLAETTGNEQFF
TRBJ1-3	-	TRBD1	TRBV4-1	TGCGCCAGCAGCCAAGATTCCCCCGACAGGGTTTTTGGAAACACCATATATTTT	CASSQDSPDRVFGNTIYF
TRBJ1-2	-	TRBD1	TRBV5-1	TGCGCCAGCAGCTTGGACGGACAGGGGTATGGCTACACCTTC	CASSLDGQGYGYTF
TRBJ2-3	-	TRBD2	TRBV19	TGTGCCAGTAGCAGGACTAGCGGGAGGAGGGCAGATACGCAGTATTTT	CASSRTSGRRADTQYF
TRBJ1-1	-	-	TRBV18	TGTGCCAGCTCACCACCCATAGGCGGTGGGGAAGCTTTCTTT	CASSPPIGGGEAFF